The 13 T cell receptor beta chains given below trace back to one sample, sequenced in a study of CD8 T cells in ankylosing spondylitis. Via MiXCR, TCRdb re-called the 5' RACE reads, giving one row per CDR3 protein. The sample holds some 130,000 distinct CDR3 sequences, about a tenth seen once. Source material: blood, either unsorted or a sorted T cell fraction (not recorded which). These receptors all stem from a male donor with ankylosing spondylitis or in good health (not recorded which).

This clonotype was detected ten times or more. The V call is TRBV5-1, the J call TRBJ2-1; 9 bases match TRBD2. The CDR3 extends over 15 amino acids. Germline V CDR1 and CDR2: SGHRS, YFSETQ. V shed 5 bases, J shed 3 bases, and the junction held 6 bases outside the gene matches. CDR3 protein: CASRVAGVVYNEQFF. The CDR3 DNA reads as TGCGCCAGCAGGGTAGCGGGAGTGGTCTACAATGAGCAGTTCTTC.

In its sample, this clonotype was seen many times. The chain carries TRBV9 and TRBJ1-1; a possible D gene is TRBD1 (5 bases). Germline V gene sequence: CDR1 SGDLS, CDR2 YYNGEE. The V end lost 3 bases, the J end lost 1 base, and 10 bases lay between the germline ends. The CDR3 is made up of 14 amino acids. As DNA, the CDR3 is TGTGCCAGCAGCGCGCTGGGGGAGAACACTGAAGCTTTCTTT. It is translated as CASSALGENTEAFF.

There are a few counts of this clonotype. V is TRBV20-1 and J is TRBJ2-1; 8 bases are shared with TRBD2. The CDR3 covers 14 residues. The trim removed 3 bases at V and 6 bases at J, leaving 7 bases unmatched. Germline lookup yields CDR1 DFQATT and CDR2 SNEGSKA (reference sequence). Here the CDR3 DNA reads TGCAGTGCTAGGAGGCGGGAGGATGTCAATGAGCAGTTCTTC. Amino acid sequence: CSARRREDVNEQFF.

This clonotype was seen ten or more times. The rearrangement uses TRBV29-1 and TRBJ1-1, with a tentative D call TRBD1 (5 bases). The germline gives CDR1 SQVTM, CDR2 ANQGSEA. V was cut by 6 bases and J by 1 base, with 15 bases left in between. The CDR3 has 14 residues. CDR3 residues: CSVASGGANTEAFF. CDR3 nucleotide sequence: TGCAGCGTCGCTAGCGGGGGAGCGAACACTGAAGCTTTCTTT.

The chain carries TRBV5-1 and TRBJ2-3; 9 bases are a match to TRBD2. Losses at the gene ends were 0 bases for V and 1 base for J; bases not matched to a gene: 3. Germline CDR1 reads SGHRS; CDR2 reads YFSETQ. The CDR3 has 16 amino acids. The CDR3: CASSLGASGGTDTQYF. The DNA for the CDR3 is TGCGCCAGCAGCTTGGGGGCTAGCGGGGGCACAGATACGCAGTATTTT.

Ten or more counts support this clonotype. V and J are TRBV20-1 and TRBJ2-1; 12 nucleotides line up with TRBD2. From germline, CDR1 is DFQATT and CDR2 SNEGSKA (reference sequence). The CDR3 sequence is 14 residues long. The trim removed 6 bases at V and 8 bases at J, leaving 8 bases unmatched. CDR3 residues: CSAGTSGFRDEQFF. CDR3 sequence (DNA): TGCAGTGCCGGGACTAGCGGGTTTAGGGATGAGCAGTTCTTC.

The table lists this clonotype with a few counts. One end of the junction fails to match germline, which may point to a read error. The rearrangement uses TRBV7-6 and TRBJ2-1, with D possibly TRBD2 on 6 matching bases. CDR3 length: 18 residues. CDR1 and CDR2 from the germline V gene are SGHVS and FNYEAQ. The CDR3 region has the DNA TGTGCCAGCATCTTAGGTGTGAGACAAGTGGCGGGAAACTATGAGCAGTTCTTC. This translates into CASILGVRQVAGNYEQFF.

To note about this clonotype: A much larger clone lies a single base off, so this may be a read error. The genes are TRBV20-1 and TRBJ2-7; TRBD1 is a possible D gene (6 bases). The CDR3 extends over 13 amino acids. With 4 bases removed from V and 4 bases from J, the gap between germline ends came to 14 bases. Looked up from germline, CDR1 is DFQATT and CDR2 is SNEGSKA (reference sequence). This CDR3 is CSATSPQGYEQYF. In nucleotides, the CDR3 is TGCAGTGCTACCTCTCCACAGGGATACGAGCAGTACTTC.

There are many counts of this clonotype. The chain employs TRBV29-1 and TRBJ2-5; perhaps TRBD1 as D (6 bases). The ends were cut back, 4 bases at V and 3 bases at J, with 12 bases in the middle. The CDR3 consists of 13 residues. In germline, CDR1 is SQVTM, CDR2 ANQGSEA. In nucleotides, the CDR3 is TGCAGCGTTGCCGGGACAAGGAAAGAGACCCAGTACTTC. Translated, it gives CSVAGTRKETQYF.

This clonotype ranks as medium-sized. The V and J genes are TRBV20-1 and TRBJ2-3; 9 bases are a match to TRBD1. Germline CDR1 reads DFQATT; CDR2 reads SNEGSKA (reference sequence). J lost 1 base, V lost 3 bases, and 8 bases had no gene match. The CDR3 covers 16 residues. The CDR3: CSASLSGQGRTDTQYF. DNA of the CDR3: TGCAGTGCTAGTCTCTCGGGACAGGGACGCACAGATACGCAGTATTTT.

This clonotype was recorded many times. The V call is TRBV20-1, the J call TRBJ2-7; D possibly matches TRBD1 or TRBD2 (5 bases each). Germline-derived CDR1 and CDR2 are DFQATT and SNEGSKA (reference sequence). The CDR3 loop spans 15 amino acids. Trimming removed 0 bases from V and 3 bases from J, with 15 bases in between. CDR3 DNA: TGCAGTGCTAGAGATCCCAGGGACCGATTCTACGAGCAGTACTTC. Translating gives CSARDPRDRFYEQYF.

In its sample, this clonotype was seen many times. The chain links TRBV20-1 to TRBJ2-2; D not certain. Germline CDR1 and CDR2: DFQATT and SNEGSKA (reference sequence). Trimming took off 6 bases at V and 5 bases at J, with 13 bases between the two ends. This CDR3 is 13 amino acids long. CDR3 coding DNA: TGCAGTGCGAAGGCTGGGGTAACCGGGGAGCTGTTTTTT. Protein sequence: CSAKAGVTGELFF.

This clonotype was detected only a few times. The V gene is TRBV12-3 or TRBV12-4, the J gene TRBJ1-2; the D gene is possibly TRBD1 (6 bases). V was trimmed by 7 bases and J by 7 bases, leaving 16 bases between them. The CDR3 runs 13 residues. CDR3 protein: CASTLAGAGGYTF. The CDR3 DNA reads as TGTGCCAGCACCCTTGCGGGGGCCGGTGGCTACACCTTC.